This T cell receptor beta chain was observed in a study of TIL therapy for anti-PD-1-resistant metastatic lung cancer. Time point here: pre-treatment sample, taken before nivolumab and TIL therapy. Sequencing used immunoSEQ v3. Libraries were sequenced to some 2 million read pairs (survey) or about 5-6 million (deep). Assay: immunoSEQ multiplex PCR; the TCRdb copy retains only in-frame clones and omits some. The data show some 57,000 clones, with about nine tenths seen just once and just over 2.5% held by the top ten. This CDR3 comprises 13 residues. Germline CDR1 and CDR2: GTSNPN and SVGIG (reference sequence). V was clipped by 5 bases and J by 3 bases, with 12 bases between them.

The sequencing used blood, collected at baseline. The rearrangement links TRBV30 to TRBJ2-3; weak D call: TRBD1 (6 bases). The clonotype comes from a person aged 25-85 years with non-small cell lung cancer. In DNA form, the CDR3 reads TGTGCCTGGTGTCGGACAGTTACAGATACGCAGTATTTT. Residues: CAWCRTVTDTQYF. Using reference TRBV30 and TRBJ2-3 for the parts outside the CDR3, the full variable domain is SQTIHQWPATLVQPVGSPLSLECTVEGTSNPNLYWYRQAAGRGLQLLFYSVGIGQISSEVPQNLSASRPQDRQFILSSKKLLLSDSGFYLCAWCRTVTDTQYFGPGTRLTVL.